These T cell receptor beta chains were read from a single sample in a study of blood T cell repertoires in COVID-19. This table comes from immunoSEQ multiplex PCR, and its TCRdb copy is limited to in-frame clones, with some not included. Among 330,000 or so clones listed, roughly 86% were seen once. Sequencing was performed on PBMCs or T cells enriched from blood (not recorded which). These receptors all come from a woman younger than 45 who had been exposed to COVID-19. CDR3s include the opening cysteine and the closing phenylalanine or tryptophan. The D gene is left open where the match is weak. Part of the rows lack a size; the others show once, few, many or a class for expanded clones.

j_call cdr3_length v_call clone_size d_call cdr3_nt cdr3_aa
TRBJ1-5 17 TRBV28 - - TGTGCCAGCAGTTTACTTGACCCGGGGAATAGCAATCAGCCCCAGCATTTT CASSLLDPGNSNQPQHF
TRBJ2-3 13 TRBV7-8 - - TGTGCCAGCGCCGGACACAACACAGATACGCAGTATTTT CASAGHNTDTQYF
TRBJ1-2 15 TRBV7-9 - - TGTGCCAGCAGCTTACAGGGGACCGCTAACTATGGCTACACCTTC CASSLQGTANYGYTF
TRBJ1-6 14 TRBV10-2 once TRBD1 TGCGCCAGCACCACCGGGACAGACGATTCACCCCTCCACTTT CASTTGTDDSPLHF
TRBJ1-1 14 TRBV18 - - TGTGCCAGCTCACCACCCGGGACTTACACTGAAGCTTTCTTT CASSPPGTYTEAFF
TRBJ2-2 14 TRBV2 few - TGTGCCAGCAGTAATAGCAAGAACACCGGGGAGCTGTTTTTT CASSNSKNTGELFF
TRBJ1-1 12 TRBV6-2/TRBV6-3 few TRBD1 TGTGCCAGCAGTGACCGGGACAGAGGCGCTTTCTTT CASSDRDRGAFF
TRBJ2-1 14 TRBV27 - TRBD2 TGTGCCAGCAGGCCTAGCGGGAGCCACAATGAGCAGTTCTTC CASRPSGSHNEQFF
TRBJ2-7 15 TRBV13 - TRBD1 TGTGCCAGCAGCCTGGGACAGGGCAGTACCTACGAGCAGTACTTC CASSLGQGSTYEQYF
TRBJ2-1 15 TRBV3-1/TRBV3-2 - - TGTGCCAGCAGCCAGGCAGCGGACCGACACAATGAGCAGTTCTTC CASSQAADRHNEQFF
TRBJ2-7 13 TRBV2 - TRBD1 TGTGCCAGCGCTGGGGACAGTTCCTACGAGCAGTACTTC CASAGDSSYEQYF
TRBJ1-1 15 TRBV28 - - TGTGCCAGCAGTTTATGGGGCAGGGGAACAGGTGAAGCTTTCTTT CASSLWGRGTGEAFF